This T cell receptor (beta chain) stems from a study of CD8+CD57+ T cells in acquired aplastic anemia. Investigators profiled TCR beta VDJ and CDR3 from genomic DNA template. One entry per CDR3 protein, called by TCRdb with MiXCR from the reads. Here the sample spans some 150,000 distinct CDR3 sequences, about 52% being singletons. CD8+CD57+ cell expansion had been shown by flow cytometry in patients chosen for sequencing. Germline V CDR1 and CDR2: SNHLY, FYNNEI. This CDR3 has 11 amino acids. The V and J ends lost 6 bases and 5 bases respectively, with 7 bases between them. The specimen sequenced was sorted CD4+, CD8+, or CD8+CD57+ T cells (not recorded which) from PBMCs. The clonotype was recovered from a human donor with aplastic anemia. V gene TRBV2 combines with J gene TRBJ2-5; the D is unclear. CDR3 loop: CASSAVETQYF. In DNA form, the CDR3 reads TGTGCCAGCAGCGCCGTGGAGACCCAGTACTTC.